Listed here are 4 T cell receptor beta chains from one sample, sequenced in a study of shared clonotypes between healthy human individuals. Here immunoSEQ multiplex PCR was the method, and the copy in TCRdb shows in-frame clones only, minus some. The table shows approximately 2,000,000 clones, with around 92% occurring only once. The material sequenced was naive CD4+ T cells from PBMCs. As to subset: CD45RA+ positively selected. The receptor set was obtained from a man younger than 35 in good health. Some clones in this sample may be carry-over from other donors' samples.

As concerns this clone: The sample contains more than one DNA sequence encoding this CDR3. The chain links TRBV29-1 to TRBJ2-7; no clear D gene. This CDR3 comprises 11 residues. V gave up 4 bases and J gave up 3 bases, with 7 bases separating them. Germline V gives CDR1 SQVTM, CDR2 ANQGSEA. The CDR3 nucleotides are TGCAGCGTTGGGGATTTCTACGAGCAGTACTTC. Its protein is CSVGDFYEQYF.

Notes on this clone: The junction differs from germline at one of its ends, possibly a read error. The gene calls are TRBV5-1 and TRBJ2-6, with D possibly matching TRBD1 (5 bases). Germline CDR1 is SGHRS and CDR2 is YFSETQ. The CDR3 consists of 19 residues. CDR3 nucleotides: TGCGCCAGCAGGTTGGATACGACCTATCAGGGCTCTGGGGCCAACGTCCTGACTTTC. It codes for CASRLDTTYQGSGANVLTF.

The count of this clone is one. The chain carries TRBV7-3 and TRBJ2-1; 8 nucleotides agree with TRBD2. Germline V gene lookup returns CDR1 SGHTA and CDR2 FQGTGA. The CDR3 totals 14 residues. The V segment lost 5 bases and the J segment 10 bases; nucleotides outside the gene matches: 10. CDR3 region: CASSPSGSGVEQFF. The DNA of the CDR3 is TGTGCCAGCAGCCCGAGCGGGAGCGGGGTCGAGCAGTTCTTC.

This clone was recorded only once. The same CDR3 also results from other DNA sequences found in this sample. CDR3 bases: TGTGCCAGCAGCTTGTATGAGACCCAGTACTTC. Its protein product is CASSLYETQYF. This chain connects TRBV7-2 to TRBJ2-5; no clear D. The CDR3 length is 11 residues. Trimming took 3 bases from V and 5 from J, leaving 4 bases between them. Germline V CDR1 and CDR2: SGHTA, FQGNSA.